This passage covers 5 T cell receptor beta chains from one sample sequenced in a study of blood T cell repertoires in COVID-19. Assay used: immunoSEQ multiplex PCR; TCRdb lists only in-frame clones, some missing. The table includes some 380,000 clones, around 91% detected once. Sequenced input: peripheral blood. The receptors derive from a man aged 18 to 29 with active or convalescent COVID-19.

The DNA for the CDR3 is TGTGCCACCGGTGGGGCTGGCTACACCTTC. It specifies CATGGAGYTF. This chain connects TRBV28 to TRBJ1-2; D is possibly TRBD1 (5 bases). V was shortened by 10 bases and J by 7 bases, with 10 bases between the two germline ends. The CDR3 runs to 10 residues. Looked up from germline, CDR1 is MDHEN and CDR2 is SYDVKM.

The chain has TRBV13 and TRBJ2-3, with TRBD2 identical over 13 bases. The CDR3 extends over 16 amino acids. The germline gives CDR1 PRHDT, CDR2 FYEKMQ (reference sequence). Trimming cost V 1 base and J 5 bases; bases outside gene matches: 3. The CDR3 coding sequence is TGTGCCAGCAGCTTAGTTACTAGCGGGAGGGAAGATACGCAGTATTTT. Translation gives CASSLVTSGREDTQYF.

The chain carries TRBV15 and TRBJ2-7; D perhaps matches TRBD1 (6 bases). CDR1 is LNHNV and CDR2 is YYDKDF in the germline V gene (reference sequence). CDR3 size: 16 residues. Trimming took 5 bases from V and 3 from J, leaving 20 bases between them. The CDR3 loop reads CATSHRGGQSYYEQYF. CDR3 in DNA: TGTGCCACCAGCCACCGAGGAGGACAGAGTTACTACGAGCAGTACTTC.

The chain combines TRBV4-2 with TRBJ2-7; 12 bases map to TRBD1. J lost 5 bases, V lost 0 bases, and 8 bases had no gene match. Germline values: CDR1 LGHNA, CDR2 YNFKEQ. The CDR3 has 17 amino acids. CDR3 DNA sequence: TGTGCCAGCAGCCAAGACCTGATCGGGACAGGGGGCCACGAGCAGTACTTC. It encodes CASSQDLIGTGGHEQYF.

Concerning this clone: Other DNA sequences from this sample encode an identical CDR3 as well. The CDR3 here is CASRRTGGTGELFF. In nucleotides, the CDR3 is TGTGCCAGCAGGAGGACAGGGGGTACCGGGGAGCTGTTTTTT. The chain combines TRBV27 with TRBJ2-2; 10 bases map to TRBD1. The CDR3 is 14 amino acids. Unmatched junction bases numbered 3, after V lost 6 bases and J lost 5 bases. Germline CDR1 is MNHEY and CDR2 is SMNVEV (reference sequence).